The rows below give T cell receptor beta chains drawn from one sample of a study of T cell changes during pregnancy in multiple sclerosis. Some clones are missing from TCRdb's copy, which holds only in-frame ones; the method was immunoSEQ multiplex PCR. The table lists 85,000 to 130,000 clones, around 90% of them singletons. The specimen comprised peripheral blood, sampled after pregnancy. Receptors were obtained from a female donor with multiple sclerosis, enrolled in a pregnancy study. Each CDR3 is given with its conserved first and last residue. Each record gives: J gene, V gene, clone size, D gene, CDR3 protein, CDR3 DNA. A D gene is named only where the DNA matches it firmly. Clone size is given for some rows only: seen once, a few or many times, or a class if the clone is expanded.

TRBJ2-5,TRBV19,-,TRBD1,CARTGVWETQYF,TGTGCCAGAACAGGGGTCTGGGAGACCCAGTACTTC
TRBJ2-5,TRBV5-1,few,TRBD2,CASSLDVAGGFQETQYF,TGCGCCAGCAGCTTGGACGTAGCGGGAGGTTTCCAAGAGACCCAGTACTTC
TRBJ1-1,TRBV6-1,-,-,CASSQEANTEAFF,TGTGCCAGCAGTCAGGAGGCGAACACTGAAGCTTTCTTT
TRBJ1-1,TRBV7-2,-,-,CASSSRTRGTEAFF,TGTGCCAGCAGCTCAAGGACAAGGGGGACTGAAGCTTTCTTT
TRBJ1-4,TRBV5-1,-,TRBD1,CASSTVGQGYEKLFF,TGCGCCAGCAGCACGGTTGGACAGGGATACGAAAAACTGTTTTTT
TRBJ2-4,TRBV5-4,-,-,CASRTQSGDIQYF,TGTGCCAGCCGTACTCAATCCGGAGACATTCAGTACTTC
TRBJ2-1,TRBV6-4,-,TRBD2,CASSDSGLAGGNEQFF,TGTGCCAGCAGTGACTCAGGACTAGCGGGAGGCAATGAGCAGTTCTTC
TRBJ2-7,TRBV30,-,TRBD2,CAWSGLGRGSYEQYF,TGTGCCTGGAGTGGTTTAGGGAGGGGTTCCTACGAGCAGTACTTC
TRBJ2-7,TRBV2,-,TRBD1,CASSEELPGTGVEQYF,TGTGCCAGCAGTGAAGAGTTGCCTGGGACAGGGGTCGAGCAGTACTTC
TRBJ2-3,TRBV11-2,-,TRBD2,CASSLTRGGALQYF,TGTGCCAGCAGCTTAACGCGGGGGGGCGCGTTGCAGTATTTT
TRBJ2-1,TRBV7-2,-,-,CASSLEGDGYNEQFF,TGTGCCAGCAGCCTAGAGGGGGACGGTTACAATGAGCAGTTCTTC
TRBJ2-1,TRBV5-1,-,TRBD2,CASSVSGSLNYNEQFF,TGCGCCAGCAGCGTCAGCGGGAGTTTGAACTACAATGAGCAGTTCTTC
TRBJ1-1,TRBV6-5,once,TRBD1,CASGRQGGTEAFF,TGTGCCAGCGGACGACAGGGGGGGACTGAAGCTTTCTTT
TRBJ1-5,TRBV19,once,TRBD1,CASRGTADQPQHF,TGTGCCAGTAGGGGGACAGCCGATCAGCCCCAGCATTTT
TRBJ1-1,TRBV6-5,-,-,CASSPGYPRTEAFF,TGTGCCAGCAGCCCGGGATACCCGAGGACTGAAGCTTTCTTT
TRBJ1-5,TRBV9,once,-,CASSAAGIIYPQHF,TGTGCCAGCAGCGCCGCAGGCATAATCTATCCCCAGCATTTT
TRBJ2-3,TRBV7-3,-,-,CASSFGVDTQYF,TGTGCCAGCAGCTTCGGAGTAGATACGCAGTATTTT
TRBJ2-2,TRBV7-9,-,-,CASSLGQRTGELFF,TGTGCCAGCAGCTTAGGACAGCGAACCGGGGAGCTGTTTTTT
TRBJ1-2,TRBV5-6,-,-,CASSLGEGRLYGYTF,TGTGCCAGCAGCCTCGGCGAAGGTAGACTCTATGGCTACACCTTC
TRBJ2-3,TRBV5-1,once,-,CASSRGPTDTQYF,TGCGCCAGCAGCAGAGGCCCTACAGATACGCAGTATTTT
TRBJ1-1,TRBV9,few,-,CASSTSTDMNTEAFF,TGTGCCAGCAGTACCTCGACAGATATGAACACTGAAGCTTTCTTT
TRBJ1-1,TRBV7-9,-,TRBD1,CASSPDRGLNSGEAFF,TGTGCCAGCAGCCCCGACAGGGGTTTAAACTCGGGTGAAGCTTTCTTT
TRBJ2-7,TRBV5-1,-,TRBD1,CASSFATGREQYF,TGCGCCAGCAGCTTCGCGACAGGGCGGGAGCAGTACTTC
TRBJ2-7,TRBV28,-,-,CASSFSAGPYYEQYF,TGTGCCAGCAGTTTCTCCGCGGGACCCTACTACGAGCAGTACTTC
TRBJ2-5,TRBV7-6,-,TRBD2,CASSLAWTSGRIFGETQYF,TGTGCCAGCAGCTTAGCGTGGACTAGCGGGAGAATATTCGGGGAGACCCAGTACTTC
TRBJ2-3,TRBV12-5,-,-,CASGYSILVGSTDTQYF,TGTGCTAGTGGTTACTCTATACTAGTTGGCAGCACAGATACGCAGTATTTT
TRBJ1-3,TRBV28,-,-,CASRPPQVSGNTIYF,TGTGCCAGCAGGCCCCCACAGGTTTCTGGAAACACCATATATTTT